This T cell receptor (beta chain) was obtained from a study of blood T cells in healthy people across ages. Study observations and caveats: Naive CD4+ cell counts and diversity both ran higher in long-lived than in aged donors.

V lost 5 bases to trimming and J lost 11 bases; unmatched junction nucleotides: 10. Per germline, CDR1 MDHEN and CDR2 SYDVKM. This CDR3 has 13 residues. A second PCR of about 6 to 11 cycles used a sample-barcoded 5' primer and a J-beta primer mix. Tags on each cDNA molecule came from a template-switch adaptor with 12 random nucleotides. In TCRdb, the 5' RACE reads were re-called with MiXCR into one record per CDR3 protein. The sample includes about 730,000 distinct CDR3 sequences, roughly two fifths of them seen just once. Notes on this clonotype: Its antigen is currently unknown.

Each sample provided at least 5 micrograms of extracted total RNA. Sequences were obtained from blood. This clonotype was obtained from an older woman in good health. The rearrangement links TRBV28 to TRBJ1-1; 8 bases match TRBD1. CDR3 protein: CASSPQGAVGAFF. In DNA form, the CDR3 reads TGTGCCAGCAGTCCTCAGGGGGCAGTAGGGGCTTTCTTT.